This TCR beta chain was captured in a study of blood T cells in healthy people across ages. Trimming removed 5 bases from V and 7 bases from J; junction bases left unmatched: 7. The CDR3 is 13 residues long. For the second PCR, which ran for about 7 to 11 cycles, a sample-barcoded 5' primer and a J-beta primer mix were used. A single record per CDR3 protein comes from TCRdb applying MiXCR to the 5' RACE reads. Of under 1 million distinct CDR3 sequences in the sample, under 55% were seen once. The rearrangement joins TRBV12-3 or TRBV12-4 to TRBJ2-5; TRBD1 aligns across 7 bases. This clonotype was sampled from a man aged 55 to 70 in good health. What was sequenced was blood. The CDR3 sequence: CASSPRGSGTQYF. In nucleotides, the CDR3 is TGTGCCAGCAGTCCCAGGGGGTCAGGGACCCAGTACTTC.